This TCR beta chain was captured by sequencing in a study of CD8 T cells in ankylosing spondylitis. Findings of the study overall: Characteristic, it appeared, of ankylosing spondylitis blood was a TCR beta motif of several highly homologous variants. Disease-associated clones were reportedly significantly overrepresented in matched ankylosing spondylitis synovial fluid.

Trimming shortened V by 0 bases and J by 12 bases, and 12 bases separated the two germline ends. The CDR3 covers 13 residues. Germline CDR1 reads SGDLS; CDR2 reads YYNGEE. TCRdb redid the calling of the 5' RACE reads with MiXCR, one entry per CDR3 protein. The data show around 53,000 distinct CDR3 sequences, 6.5% to 9% seen once. At least ten counts were recorded for this clonotype. Its antigen is unidentified. The rearrangement joins TRBV9 to TRBJ2-2; D ambiguous. Specimen: blood, either unsorted or a sorted T cell fraction (not recorded which). The TCR was taken from a female donor with ankylosing spondylitis or in good health (not recorded which). As DNA, the CDR3 is TGTGCCAGCAGCGTAGTCGCCTCTGGGAAGCTGTTTTTT. Encoded protein: CASSVVASGKLFF. The full variable domain, completed using reference TRBV9 and TRBJ2-2, is DSGVTQTPKHLITATGQRVTLRCSPRSGDLSVYWYQQSLDQGLQFLIQYYNGEERAKGNILERFSAQQFPDLHSELNLSSLELGDSALYFCASSVVASGKLFFGEGSRLTVL.